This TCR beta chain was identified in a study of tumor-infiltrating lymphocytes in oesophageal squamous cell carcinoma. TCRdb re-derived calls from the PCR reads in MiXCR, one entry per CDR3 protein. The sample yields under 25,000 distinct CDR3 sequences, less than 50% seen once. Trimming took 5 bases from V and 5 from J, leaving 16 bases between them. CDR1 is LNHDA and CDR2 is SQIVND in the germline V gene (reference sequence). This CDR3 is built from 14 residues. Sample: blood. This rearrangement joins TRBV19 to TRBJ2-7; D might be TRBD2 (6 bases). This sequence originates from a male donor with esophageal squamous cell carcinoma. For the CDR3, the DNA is TGTGCCAGTAGTCCCTACACGCAGCGGGACGAGCAGTACTTC. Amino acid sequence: CASSPYTQRDEQYF. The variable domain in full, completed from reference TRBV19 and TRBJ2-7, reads DGGITQSPKYLFRKEGQNVTLSCEQNLNHDAMYWYRQDPGQGLRLIYYSQIVNDFQKGDIAEGYSVSREKKESFPLTVTSAQKNPTAFYLCASSPYTQRDEQYFGPGTRLTVT.